This T cell receptor beta chain stems from a study of blood T cell repertoires in COVID-19. Study-wide context: The analysed material was cDNA or gDNA that came from T cells, B-cell-depleted T cells, or PBMCs.

The data were produced by immunoSEQ multiplex PCR, yet TCRdb's version contains in-frame clones alone and is incomplete. The sample holds 100,000 to 120,000 clones, roughly 88% seen once. Trimming stripped 3 bases from V and 6 bases from J, with 14 bases between. The germline V gene has CDR1 SGHRS and CDR2 YFSETQ. CDR3 length: 14 residues. The sequencing input was peripheral blood. This clonotype was sampled from a woman in her sixties or seventies who had recovered from COVID-19. This chain links TRBV5-1 with TRBJ2-3; D ambiguous. CDR3 sequence: CASSYRQSEDTQYF. The DNA for the CDR3 is TGCGCCAGCAGCTACCGCCAATCTGAGGATACGCAGTATTTT.